One sample yielded the 18 T cell receptor beta chains listed below, sequenced in a study of T cell repertoires in ileal Crohn's disease. Time point meaning: neoterminal ileum biopsy at postoperative endoscopy, about 6 months after surgery. Assay: immunoSEQ multiplex PCR; the TCRdb copy retains only in-frame clones and omits some. The repertoire has 3,700 or so clones, about 85% of them found once; the top ten carry 4.5% to 6%. Sequencing was performed on ileal tissue. The receptor source for this set is an adult with Crohn's disease.

The chain links TRBV9 to TRBJ2-6, with 7 bases identical to TRBD1. Germline-derived CDR1 and CDR2 are SGDLS and YYNGEE. This CDR3 spans 17 amino acids. The ends lost 0 bases at V and 0 bases at J; junction bases unmatched: 3. The CDR3 region is CASSVAGQVSGANVLTF. The CDR3, as DNA: TGTGCCAGCAGCGTAGCAGGACAGGTCTCTGGGGCCAACGTCCTGACTTTC. Using reference TRBV9 and TRBJ2-6 for the parts outside the CDR3, the full variable domain is DSGVTQTPKHLITATGQRVTLRCSPRSGDLSVYWYQQSLDQGLQFLIQYYNGEERAKGNILERFSAQQFPDLHSELNLSSLELGDSALYFCASSVAGQVSGANVLTFGAGSRLTVL.

The chain is built from TRBV7-9 and TRBJ1-3; TRBD1 agrees at 7 bases. CDR3 length equals 16 residues. Trimming cost V 3 bases and J 0 bases; bases outside gene matches: 5. The germline V gene has CDR1 SEHNR and CDR2 FQNEAQ (reference sequence). For the CDR3, the DNA is TGTGCCAGCAGCTTGGGACAGCCAAGCTCTGGAAACACCATATATTTT. Translating it yields CASSLGQPSSGNTIYF.

The chain links TRBV6-5 to TRBJ2-7; 7 nucleotides agree with TRBD2. V was clipped by 6 bases and J by 3 bases; unmatched bases: 11. The CDR3 runs to 15 residues. The germline gives CDR1 MNHEY, CDR2 SVGAGI. The CDR3 reads CASRKGLEGLYEQYF. CDR3 in DNA: TGTGCCAGCAGGAAAGGACTAGAGGGGCTCTACGAGCAGTACTTC.

The chain recombines TRBV11-2 with TRBJ2-3; 7 nucleotides match TRBD1. CDR3 size: 16 residues. Germline loops: CDR1 SGHAT, CDR2 FQNNGV. J was trimmed by 8 bases and V by 3 bases; bases with no gene match: 14. The CDR3 nucleotides are TGTGCCAGCAGCTTGGTTACCGGGACAGAGAGCCCTACGCAGTATTTT. It specifies CASSLVTGTESPTQYF.

This clone was counted a few times. The chain couples TRBV30 to TRBJ1-1; a possible D gene is TRBD1 (5 bases). Germline-derived CDR1 and CDR2 are GTSNPN and SVGIG (reference sequence). The CDR3 is 13 amino acids. V dropped 4 bases and J dropped 6 bases, with 15 bases sitting between them. The chain's CDR3 is CAWNGALSAEAFF. In DNA form, the CDR3 reads TGTGCCTGGAATGGGGCGTTATCCGCTGAAGCTTTCTTT.

The chain has TRBV6-5 and TRBJ2-1, with unresolved D. Germline loops: CDR1 MNHEY, CDR2 SVGAGI. The CDR3 covers 16 residues. The V gene lost 1 base and the J gene lost 1 base, with 11 bases spanning the gap. The CDR3 loop reads CASSYFGGASYNEQFF. CDR3 sequence (DNA): TGTGCCAGCAGTTACTTTGGCGGAGCTTCCTACAATGAGCAGTTCTTC.

V is TRBV5-8 and J is TRBJ2-3; 11 nucleotides agree with TRBD2. The V segment lost 3 bases and the J segment 0 bases; nucleotides outside the gene matches: 6. Germline-derived CDR1 and CDR2 are SGHTS and YDEGEE. The CDR3 has 17 residues. CDR3 coding DNA: TGTGCCAGCAGCTATTTTCGGACTAGCGGGAGCACAGATACGCAGTATTTT. Translated, it gives CASSYFRTSGSTDTQYF. Combining the CDR3 with reference TRBV5-8 and TRBJ2-3 gives the whole variable domain EAGVTQSPTHLIKTRGQQATLRCSPISGHTSVYWYQQALGLGLQFLLWYDEGEERNRGNFPPRFSGRQFPNYSSELNVNALELEDSALYLCASSYFRTSGSTDTQYFGPGTRLTVL.

This clone was recorded a few times. The chain is built from TRBV7-9 and TRBJ2-3, with 10 bases aligning to TRBD2. Germline V gives CDR1 SEHNR, CDR2 FQNEAQ (reference sequence). The CDR3 is 15 residues long. The junction had 4 bases not matched to a gene; V was cut back by 5 bases and J by 2 bases. The CDR3 is CASSPGLALTDTQYF. For the CDR3, the DNA is TGTGCCAGCAGCCCGGGACTAGCGCTCACAGATACGCAGTATTTT.

The table lists this clone with a few counts. The CDR3 DNA follows: TGTGCCAGCAGCTTGCCGGCCGGGGGTTTTAATGAACTTTACAATGAGCAGTTCTTC. Its translation is CASSLPAGGFNELYNEQFF. The V call is TRBV7-9, the J call TRBJ2-1; tentative D call: TRBD2 (6 bases). From germline, CDR1 is SEHNR and CDR2 FQNEAQ (reference sequence). The length of the CDR3 is 19 residues. The V and J ends lost 3 bases and 4 bases respectively, with 25 bases between them.

The rearrangement joins TRBV6-5 to TRBJ2-2; D unclear. Germline V gene data show CDR1 as MNHEY and CDR2 as SVGAGI. Trimming pared 4 bases from V and 2 bases from J, leaving 5 bases between. The CDR3 consists of 13 residues. In nucleotides, the CDR3 is TGTGCCAGCAGTTCCCCAAACACCGGGGAGCTGTTTTTT. Translation gives CASSSPNTGELFF.

This chain connects TRBV5-1 to TRBJ2-1; 7 nucleotides align to TRBD2. The CDR3 has 16 amino acids. Germline assignment: CDR1 SGHRS and CDR2 YFSETQ. Germline trimming cut 0 bases from V and 6 bases from J; bases unmatched to any gene: 9. The CDR3 DNA follows: TGCGCCAGCAGCTTGGCCGGGACCCCGGGGGGCAATGAGCAGTTCTTC. Translated, it gives CASSLAGTPGGNEQFF.

The chain carries TRBV30 and TRBJ2-2; 8 bases match TRBD1. This CDR3 is built from 15 residues. The V and J ends lost 4 bases and 5 bases, in that order; junction bases with no gene match: 9. Germline assignment: CDR1 GTSNPN and CDR2 SVGIG (reference sequence). The CDR3 region is CAWTKGQGLTGELFF. CDR3 nucleotides: TGTGCCTGGACTAAAGGACAGGGCTTGACCGGGGAGCTGTTTTTT.

CDR3 nucleotides: TGTGCCAGCCGAGGACAGGGTGGTGATAATTCACCCCTCCACTTT. The encoded protein is CASRGQGGDNSPLHF. This chain joins TRBV2 and TRBJ1-6; 8 positions match TRBD1. This CDR3 is built from 15 residues. Trimming cost V 8 bases and J 5 bases; bases outside gene matches: 8. Germline V gene sequence: CDR1 SNHLY, CDR2 FYNNEI.

The chain couples TRBV4-3 to TRBJ2-7, with 9 bases identical to TRBD2. The J segment lost 4 bases and the V segment lost 0 bases, leaving 4 bases of the junction unmatched. The germline V gene encodes CDR1 LGHNA and CDR2 YSLEER. The CDR3 length is 15 residues. The CDR3: CASSQDAGGRYEQYF. The CDR3 nucleotides read TGCGCCAGCAGCCAAGATGCGGGAGGGAGGTACGAGCAGTACTTC.

The chain combines TRBV9 with TRBJ2-7, with no clear D. Germline V CDR1 and CDR2: SGDLS, YYNGEE. Trimming took off 2 bases at V and 1 base at J, with 7 bases between the two ends. CDR3 length: 13 amino acids. This CDR3 is CASSVGLSYEQYF. The CDR3 DNA reads TGTGCCAGCAGCGTCGGGTTATCCTACGAGCAGTACTTC.

The CDR3 DNA reads TGCGCCAGCAGACAGGGGACTCAAAACGTCAATGAGCAGTTCTTC. It yields the protein CASRQGTQNVNEQFF. This chain links TRBV5-1 with TRBJ2-1; D is possibly TRBD1 (7 bases). Trimming removed 5 bases at V and 6 bases at J, with 18 bases between. CDR3 length: 15 amino acids. Germline lookup yields CDR1 SGHRS and CDR2 YFSETQ.

This clone appeared a single time. The chain combines TRBV15 with TRBJ2-2; no clear D. The CDR3 runs to 13 residues. The ends were cut back, 0 bases at V and 5 bases at J, with 4 bases in the middle. Per germline, CDR1 LNHNV and CDR2 YYDKDF (reference sequence). The CDR3 DNA follows: TGTGCCACCAGCAGAGATCGTACCGGGGAGCTGTTTTTT. Its protein is CATSRDRTGELFF.

This rearrangement joins TRBV5-1 to TRBJ1-2, with 10 bases aligning to TRBD1. The CDR3 runs 16 residues. CDR1 and CDR2 (germline): SGHRS, YFSETQ. The V segment lost 5 bases and the J segment 2 bases; nucleotides outside the gene matches: 9. The CDR3 protein is CASRTLGTGENYGYTF. For the CDR3, the DNA is TGCGCCAGCAGGACCCTCGGGACAGGGGAGAACTATGGCTACACCTTC.